Described below is a single TCR beta chain sequence and its context. Its antigen remains unknown. Treatment: oral pan-JAK inhibitor, 5-10 mg twice daily. The source of the sample is a study of CD8+ T cells in alopecia areata. General study points: Scalp and blood retained many expanded lesional clones during tofacitinib.

In each case, RNA was isolated and then reverse transcribed into cDNA as the sequencing template. Libraries were prepared by immunoSEQ multiplex PCR; TCRdb keeps only in-frame clonotypes and omits some of them. The sample carries roughly 200,000 clones, roughly 50% recorded once. Trimming stripped 0 bases from V and 6 bases from J, with 12 bases between. This CDR3 spans 14 amino acids. Germline V gene lookup returns CDR1 LGHNT and CDR2 FRNRAP. The receptor's source is a human donor with alopecia areata. The sequences come from CD8+ T cells sorted from blood, collected at week 24, from a patient treated with tofacitinib. V usage is TRBV12-5 and J usage is TRBJ2-7; a possible D gene is TRBD2 (6 bases). The CDR3 bases are TGTGCTAGTGGTTTGGTTACTAGCCAAGGCGAGCAGTACTTC. This gives the protein CASGLVTSQGEQYF.